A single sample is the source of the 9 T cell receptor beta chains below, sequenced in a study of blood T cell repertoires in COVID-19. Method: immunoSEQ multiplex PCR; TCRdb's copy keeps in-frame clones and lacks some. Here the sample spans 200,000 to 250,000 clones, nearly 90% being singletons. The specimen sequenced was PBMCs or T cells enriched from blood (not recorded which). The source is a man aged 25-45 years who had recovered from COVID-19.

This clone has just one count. For the CDR3, the DNA is TGTGCCGGATGGAGAGTCAGCACAGATACGCAGTATTTT. Protein sequence: CAGWRVSTDTQYF. The rearrangement uses TRBV2 and TRBJ2-3, with D unclear. Deletions cut 11 bases from V and 0 bases from J, with 12 bases between. The CDR3 sequence is 13 residues long. Germline values: CDR1 SNHLY, CDR2 FYNNEI.

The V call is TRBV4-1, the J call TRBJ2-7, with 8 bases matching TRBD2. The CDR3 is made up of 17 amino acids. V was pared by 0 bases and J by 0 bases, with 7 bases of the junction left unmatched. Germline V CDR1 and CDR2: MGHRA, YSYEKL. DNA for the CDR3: TGCGCCAGCAGCCAAGATCAAGCGGGGGCACCCTCCTACGAGCAGTACTTC. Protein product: CASSQDQAGAPSYEQYF.

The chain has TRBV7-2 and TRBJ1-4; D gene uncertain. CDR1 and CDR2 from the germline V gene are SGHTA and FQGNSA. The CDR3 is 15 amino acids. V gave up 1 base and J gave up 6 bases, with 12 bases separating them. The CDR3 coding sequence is TGTGCCAGCAGCTTAGGTTGGGGAGCCTATGAAAAACTGTTTTTT. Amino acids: CASSLGWGAYEKLFF.

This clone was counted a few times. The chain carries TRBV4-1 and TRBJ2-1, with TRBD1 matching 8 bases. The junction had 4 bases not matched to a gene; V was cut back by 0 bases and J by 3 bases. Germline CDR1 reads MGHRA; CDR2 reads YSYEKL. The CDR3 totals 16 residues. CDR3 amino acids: CASSQDPGTGYNEQFF. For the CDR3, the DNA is TGCGCCAGCAGCCAAGATCCCGGGACAGGCTACAATGAGCAGTTCTTC.

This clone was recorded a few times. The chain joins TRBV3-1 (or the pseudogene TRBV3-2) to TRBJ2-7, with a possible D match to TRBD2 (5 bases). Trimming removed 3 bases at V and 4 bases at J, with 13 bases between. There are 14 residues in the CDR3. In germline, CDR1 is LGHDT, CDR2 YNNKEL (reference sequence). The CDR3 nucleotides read TGTGCCAGCAGCCACCTTTTGGACTCGTACGAGCAGTACTTC. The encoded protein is CASSHLLDSYEQYF.

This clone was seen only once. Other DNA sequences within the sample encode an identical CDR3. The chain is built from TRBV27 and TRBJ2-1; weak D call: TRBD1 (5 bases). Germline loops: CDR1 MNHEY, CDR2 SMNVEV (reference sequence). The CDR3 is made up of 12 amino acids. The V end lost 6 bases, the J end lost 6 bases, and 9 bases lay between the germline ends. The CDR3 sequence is CASSSGFNEQFF. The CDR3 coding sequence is TGTGCCAGCAGCTCAGGGTTCAATGAGCAGTTCTTC.

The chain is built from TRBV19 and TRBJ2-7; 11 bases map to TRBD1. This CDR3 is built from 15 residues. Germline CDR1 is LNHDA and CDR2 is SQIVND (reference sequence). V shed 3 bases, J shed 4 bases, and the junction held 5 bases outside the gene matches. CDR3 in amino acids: CASSIGGQGAYEQYF. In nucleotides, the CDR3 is TGTGCCAGTAGTATTGGAGGACAGGGGGCTTACGAGCAGTACTTC.

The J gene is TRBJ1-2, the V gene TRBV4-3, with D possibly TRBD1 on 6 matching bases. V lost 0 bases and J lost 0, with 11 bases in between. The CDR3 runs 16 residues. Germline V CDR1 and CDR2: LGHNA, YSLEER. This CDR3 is CASSQEIGGPNYGYTF. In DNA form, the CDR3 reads TGCGCCAGCAGCCAAGAAATAGGGGGTCCTAACTATGGCTACACCTTC.

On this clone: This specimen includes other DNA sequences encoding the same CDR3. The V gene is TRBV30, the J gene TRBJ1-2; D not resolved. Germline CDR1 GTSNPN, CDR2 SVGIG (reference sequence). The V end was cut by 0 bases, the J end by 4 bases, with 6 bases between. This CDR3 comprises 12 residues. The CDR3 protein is CAWSVGGYGYTF. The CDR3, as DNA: TGTGCCTGGAGTGTAGGCGGCTATGGCTACACCTTC. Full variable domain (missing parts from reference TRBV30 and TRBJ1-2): SQTIHQWPATLVQPVGSPLSLECTVEGTSNPNLYWYRQAAGRGLQLLFYSVGIGQISSEVPQNLSASRPQDRQFILSSKKLLLSDSGFYLCAWSVGGYGYTFGSGTRLTVV.